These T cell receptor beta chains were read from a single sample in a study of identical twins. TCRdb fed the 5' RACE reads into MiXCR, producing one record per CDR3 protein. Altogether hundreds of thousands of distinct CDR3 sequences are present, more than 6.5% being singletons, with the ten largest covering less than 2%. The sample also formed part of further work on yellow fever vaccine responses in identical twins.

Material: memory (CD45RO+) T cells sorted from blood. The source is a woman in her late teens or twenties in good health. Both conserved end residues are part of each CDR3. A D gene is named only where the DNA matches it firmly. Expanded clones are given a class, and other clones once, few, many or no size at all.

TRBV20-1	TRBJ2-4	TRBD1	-	TGCAGTGCTAGACCCCCCAACAGGGGAGCCAAAAACATTCAGTACTTC	CSARPPNRGAKNIQYF
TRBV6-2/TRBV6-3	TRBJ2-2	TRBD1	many	TGTGCCAGCAGTGAGAACTTTGGGACAGGGTCGTCCGGGGAGCTGTTTTTT	CASSENFGTGSSGELFF
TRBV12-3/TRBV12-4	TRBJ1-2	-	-	TGTGCCAGCAGCCAAACAGGGTTTGTTGAGGGCTACACCTTC	CASSQTGFVEGYTF
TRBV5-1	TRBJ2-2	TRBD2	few	TGCGCCAGCAGCTTGGCAGCGGGGGCGAACACCGGGGAGCTGTTTTTT	CASSLAAGANTGELFF
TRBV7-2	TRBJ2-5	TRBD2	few	TGTGCCAGCAGGGCTAGCGGGGGGACGTACCAAGAGACCCAGTACTTC	CASRASGGTYQETQYF
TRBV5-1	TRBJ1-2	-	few	TGCGCCAGCAGCGAAAGGCAGACCGCTAACTATGGCTACACCTTC	CASSERQTANYGYTF
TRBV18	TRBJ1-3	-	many	TGTGCCAGCTCACTAGGAGGATCGAGCTCTGGAAACACCATATATTTT	CASSLGGSSSGNTIYF
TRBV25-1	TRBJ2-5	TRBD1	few	TGTGCCAGCAGTGATCCGGCTGCCGGGACAGGGGCTTGGGAGACCCAGTACTTC	CASSDPAAGTGAWETQYF
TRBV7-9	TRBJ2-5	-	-	TGTGCCAGCAGCCCCCCCCCAAGGGGGTTGGAGGAGACCCAGTACTTC	CASSPPPRGLEETQYF
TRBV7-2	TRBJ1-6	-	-	TGTGCCATCGGGGCGTCGACCTATAATTCACCCCTCCACTTT	CAIGASTYNSPLHF
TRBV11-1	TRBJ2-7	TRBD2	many	TGTGCCAGCAGCTTATCTCCTTCTAGCGGGGGCCACAGCTCCTACGAGCAGTACTTC	CASSLSPSSGGHSSYEQYF
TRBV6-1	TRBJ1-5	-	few	TGTGCCAGCAGTGCAAAAACCCTCGGGGGTAGCAATCAGCCCCAGCATTTT	CASSAKTLGGSNQPQHF
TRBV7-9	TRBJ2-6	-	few	TGTGCCAGCAGCCCCCTCCAGGCCGGGGCCAACGTCCTGACTTTC	CASSPLQAGANVLTF
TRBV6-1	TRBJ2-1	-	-	TGTGCCAGCCTTCTGGATGAGCAGTTCTTC	CASLLDEQFF
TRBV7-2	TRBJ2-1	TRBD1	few	TGTGCCAGCAGCACAACAGGGGGTGGACCCTACAATGAGCAGTTCTTC	CASSTTGGGPYNEQFF